The 24 T cell receptor beta chains below all came from one sample that was sequenced in a study of long-term antiretroviral therapy in people with HIV. Assay version v3.0 of immunoSEQ was used, and it was run at survey level. The table came from immunoSEQ multiplex PCR; TCRdb's copy has only in-frame clones and leaves some out. The table has 23,000 or so clones, less than 90% seen once. The source material was unsorted PBMCs, sampled 0.4 years after starting antiretroviral therapy. The receptors derive from a man aged 45-65 years with HIV.

By sample share, this clone is hyperexpanded. The gene calls are TRBV28 and TRBJ1-3; TRBD1 matches at 9 bases. CDR1 is MDHEN and CDR2 is SYDVKM in the germline V gene. This CDR3 is built from 16 residues. Trimming cost V 3 bases and J 4 bases; bases outside gene matches: 7. The CDR3 DNA follows: TGTGCCAGCAGTTTTGGGACGGGACAGGGAGGAAACACCATATATTTT. It is translated as CASSFGTGQGGNTIYF.

This clone was detected only a few times. The chain has TRBV2 and TRBJ2-7, with a weak D call TRBD1 (5 bases). The V gene's germline CDR1 is SNHLY and CDR2 FYNNEI. Trimming shortened V by 1 base and J by 5 bases, and 12 bases separated the two germline ends. This CDR3 region has 14 residues. CDR3 loop: CASSEGRGFHEQYF. CDR3 coding DNA: TGTGCCAGCAGTGAAGGTAGGGGCTTCCACGAGCAGTACTTC.

The chain employs TRBV14 and TRBJ1-6; 10 nucleotides agree with TRBD1. V shed 4 bases, J shed 10 bases, and the junction held 4 bases outside the gene matches. Germline V gives CDR1 SGHDN, CDR2 FVKESK. The length of the CDR3 is 14 residues. CDR3 sequence (DNA): TGTGCCAGCAGCCGGACAGGGGGAAACTCACCCCTCCACTTT. Its translation: CASSRTGGNSPLHF.

In regard to this clone: At one end, the junction sequence differs from germline, possibly due to a read error. The chain has TRBV7-7 and TRBJ2-5, with 8 bases lining up with TRBD2. CDR1 SSHAT and CDR2 FNYEAQ come from the germline V gene (reference sequence). This CDR3 has 17 residues. CDR3 residues: CASSLAGYGGGQETQYF. For the CDR3, the DNA is TGTGCTAGCAGCTTAGCAGGATACGGGGGGGGCCAAGAGACCCAGTACTTC.

Relative to its sample, this clone is medium-sized. The chain couples TRBV19 to TRBJ2-1; 14 bases align to TRBD2. Germline CDR1 reads LNHDA; CDR2 reads SQIVND (reference sequence). V trimming: 5 bases; J trimming: 3 bases; junction bases outside the gene matches: 6. There are 17 residues in the CDR3. CDR3 region: CASSPGTSGGIYNEQFF. The CDR3 nucleotides read TGTGCCAGTAGTCCCGGGACTAGCGGGGGTATCTACAATGAGCAGTTCTTC.

The gene calls are TRBV15 and TRBJ1-1; no reliable D call. In germline, CDR1 is LNHNV, CDR2 YYDKDF (reference sequence). This CDR3 is built from 13 residues. The V end was cut by 0 bases, the J end by 7 bases, with 9 bases between. DNA of the CDR3: TGTGCCACCAGCAGAGATCGCGGAAATGAAGCTTTCTTT. It translates to CATSRDRGNEAFF.

With regard to this clone: Mismatch with germline at one junction end may stem from a read error. The rearrangement links TRBV28 to TRBJ2-7; 7 nucleotides agree with TRBD1. Germline V lookup: CDR1 MDHEN, CDR2 SYDVKM. The CDR3 loop spans 12 amino acids. The CDR3 sequence: CASSTRGFGPNF. DNA of the CDR3: TGTGCCAGCAGCACCAGGGGGTTCGGACCGAACTTC.

V gene TRBV28 combines with J gene TRBJ2-7, with D possibly matching TRBD2 (5 bases). The ends were cut back, 5 bases at V and 4 bases at J, with 12 bases in the middle. Looked up from germline, CDR1 is MDHEN and CDR2 is SYDVKM. CDR3 size: 13 residues. Here the CDR3 reads CASSLPPGYEQYF. The DNA of the CDR3 is TGTGCCAGCAGTCTGCCCCCGGGATACGAGCAGTACTTC.

This rearrangement joins TRBV7-2 to TRBJ1-4; perhaps TRBD1 as D (5 bases). Germline V CDR1 and CDR2: SGHTA, FQGNSA. Trimming removed 5 bases at V and 6 bases at J, with 16 bases between. The CDR3 is made up of 15 amino acids. Here the CDR3 reads CASSLRGWGDEKLFF. The CDR3, as DNA: TGTGCCAGCAGCCTCCGAGGTTGGGGGGATGAAAAACTGTTTTTT. The full variable domain, with the rest looked up from reference TRBV7-2 and TRBJ1-4, is GAGVSQSPSNKVTEKGKDVELRCDPISGHTALYWYRQSLGQGLEFLIYFQGNSAPDKSGLPSDRFSAERTGGSVSTLTIQRTQQEDSAVYLCASSLRGWGDEKLFFGSGTQLSVL.

This chain links TRBV29-1 with TRBJ1-2, with 7 bases aligning to TRBD1. J gave up 2 bases and V 0 bases, and 9 bases lay outside the gene matches. This CDR3 spans 16 amino acids. Germline V gives CDR1 SQVTM, CDR2 ANQGSEA. CDR3 amino acids: CSVEEDRAPWNYGYTF. CDR3 nucleotide sequence: TGCAGCGTTGAAGAAGACAGGGCCCCCTGGAACTATGGCTACACCTTC.

The chain joins TRBV6-5 to TRBJ2-3, with 7 bases fitting TRBD1. The CDR3 has 15 amino acids. CDR1 MNHEY and CDR2 SVGAGI come from the germline V gene. With V trimmed by 4 bases and J by 5 bases, 9 bases remained unmatched. CDR3 amino acids: CASSSTGMDLDTQYF. Written as DNA, the CDR3 is TGTGCCAGCAGTTCGACAGGGATGGATTTAGATACGCAGTATTTT.

The rearrangement links TRBV2 to TRBJ1-1; 10 nucleotides match TRBD1. This CDR3 comprises 14 residues. CDR1 is SNHLY and CDR2 is FYNNEI in the germline V gene. J gave up 0 bases and V 8 bases, and 3 bases lay outside the gene matches. The CDR3 sequence: CASRDRGLNTEAFF. DNA for the CDR3: TGTGCCAGCCGGGACAGGGGCCTGAACACTGAAGCTTTCTTT.

This chain uses TRBV5-1 with TRBJ1-5; TRBD1 aligns across 8 bases. CDR1 and CDR2 (germline): SGHRS, YFSETQ. V dropped 4 bases and J dropped 0; count of bases not matched to a gene: 6. The CDR3 has 16 amino acids. The CDR3 DNA follows: TGCGCCAGCAGCCTTGGACAGGGTAATAGCAATCAGCCCCAGCATTTT. Encoded protein: CASSLGQGNSNQPQHF.

The CDR3 here is CASSLGGGPGTDTQYF. The CDR3 bases are TGTGCCAGCAGTTTGGGCGGGGGCCCGGGCACAGATACGCAGTATTTT. The rearrangement links TRBV28 to TRBJ2-3, with TRBD2 as a possible D gene (7 bases). Trimming stripped 3 bases from V and 1 base from J, with 14 bases between. The CDR3 loop spans 16 amino acids. Germline lookup yields CDR1 MDHEN and CDR2 SYDVKM.

The J gene is TRBJ2-7, the V gene TRBV5-1; D unclear. V lost 4 bases to trimming and J lost 2 bases, with 7 bases between them. The CDR3 length is 12 residues. Germline V lookup: CDR1 SGHRS, CDR2 YFSETQ. The CDR3 here is CASSTEAYEQYF. As DNA, the CDR3 is TGCGCCAGCAGCACAGAGGCCTACGAGCAGTACTTC. Full variable domain (remainder filled in from reference TRBV5-1 and TRBJ2-7): KAGVTQTPRYLIKTRGQQVTLSCSPISGHRSVSWYQQTPGQGLQFLFEYFSETQRNKGNFPGRFSGRQFSNSRSEMNVSTLELGDSALYLCASSTEAYEQYFGPGTRLTVT.

This clone was found a few times. The J gene is TRBJ1-6, the V gene TRBV2; no clear D. Germline V gives CDR1 SNHLY, CDR2 FYNNEI. V lost 7 bases and J 7 bases, leaving 5 bases between the germline ends. This CDR3 has 11 amino acids. In nucleotides, the CDR3 is TGTGCCAGCAAAGCCAATTCACCCCTCCACTTT. This encodes CASKANSPLHF.

The chain is built from TRBV9 and TRBJ1-2; a possible D gene is TRBD1 (6 bases). Between the trimmed V and J ends, which lost 4 bases and 4 bases, there was a span of 17 bases. Germline lookup yields CDR1 SGDLS and CDR2 YYNGEE. CDR3 size: 15 residues. CDR3 residues: CASSPEGGLGYGYTF. In DNA, the CDR3 is TGTGCCAGCAGCCCAGAAGGGGGTCTAGGCTATGGCTACACCTTC.

This clone was seen just once. This rearrangement joins TRBV5-1 to TRBJ2-3, with 9 bases matching TRBD1. The CDR3 is 16 amino acids. The J segment lost 0 bases and the V segment lost 5 bases, leaving 7 bases of the junction unmatched. Germline assignment: CDR1 SGHRS and CDR2 YFSETQ. CDR3 region: CASRSGQGFSTDTQYF. The CDR3 DNA reads as TGCGCCAGCAGGTCGGGACAGGGCTTTAGCACAGATACGCAGTATTTT.

The chain couples TRBV4-1 to TRBJ1-5; 7 positions agree with TRBD1. The CDR3 is made up of 16 amino acids. With 1 base clipped from V and 2 bases from J, the junction kept 5 bases outside the gene matches. Germline values: CDR1 MGHRA, CDR2 YSYEKL. CDR3 DNA sequence: TGCGCCAGCAGCCAAGGCTCGGACAGGCGCAATCAGCCCCAGCATTTT. The encoded protein is CASSQGSDRRNQPQHF.

This chain uses TRBV4-2 with TRBJ2-2; D perhaps matches TRBD2 (7 bases). Trimming cost V 1 base and J 4 bases, with 10 bases left between them. The CDR3 runs 15 residues. Germline CDR1 and CDR2: LGHNA and YNFKEQ. The DNA of the CDR3 is TGTGCCAGCAGCCAAGGCGGGGGCCCCACCGGGGAGCTGTTTTTT. Residues: CASSQGGGPTGELFF.

V is TRBV19 and J is TRBJ1-1, with TRBD1 as a possible D gene (5 bases). CDR3 size: 13 residues. V was pared by 3 bases and J by 7 bases, with 12 bases between. Germline V gives CDR1 LNHDA, CDR2 SQIVND (reference sequence). CDR3 in DNA: TGTGCCAGTAGTATGAGAGGGGTGGATGAAGCTTTCTTT. This translates into CASSMRGVDEAFF.

This clone was found once. The CDR3 nucleotides are TGTGCCAGCAGTTCCCCCCGACCGCCGGTGGGCTACGAGCAGTACTTC. Its translation is CASSSPRPPVGYEQYF. The chain has TRBV27 and TRBJ2-7; D gene ambiguous. Trimming removed 4 bases from V and 3 bases from J, with 19 bases in between. The CDR3 runs 16 residues. The V gene's germline CDR1 is MNHEY and CDR2 SMNVEV (reference sequence).

The chain joins TRBV5-4 to TRBJ1-3; D call uncertain. There are 13 residues in the CDR3. Trimming pared 1 base from V and 5 bases from J, leaving 7 bases between. The germline CDR1 and CDR2 sequences are SGHNT and YYREEE (reference sequence). CDR3 residues: CASSLNSRNTIYF. In DNA form, the CDR3 reads TGTGCCAGCAGCTTGAATAGCCGAAACACCATATATTTT.

The chain is built from TRBV28 and TRBJ2-7; D is possibly TRBD2 (5 bases). V was trimmed by 4 bases and J by 0 bases, leaving 13 bases between them. CDR1 MDHEN and CDR2 SYDVKM come from the germline V gene. CDR3 length equals 15 residues. CDR3 coding DNA: TGTGCCAGCAGTTCGGGCGGACTGCGCTCCTACGAGCAGTACTTC. Protein sequence: CASSSGGLRSYEQYF.